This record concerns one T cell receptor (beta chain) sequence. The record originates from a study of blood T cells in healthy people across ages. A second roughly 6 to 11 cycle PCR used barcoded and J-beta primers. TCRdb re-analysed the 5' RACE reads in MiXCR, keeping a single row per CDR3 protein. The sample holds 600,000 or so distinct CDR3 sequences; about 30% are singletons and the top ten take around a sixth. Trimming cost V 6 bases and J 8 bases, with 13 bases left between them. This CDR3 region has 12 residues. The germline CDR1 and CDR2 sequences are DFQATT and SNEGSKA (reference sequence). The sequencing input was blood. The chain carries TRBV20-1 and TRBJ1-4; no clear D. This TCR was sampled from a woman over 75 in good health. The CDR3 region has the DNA TGCAGTGCCAGGCCCAGGCGAGAAAAACTGTTTTTT. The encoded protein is CSARPRREKLFF.